These 25 T cell receptor beta chains share one sample of origin, sequenced in a study of neurological immune-mediated disorders. MiXCR was run by TCRdb on the 5' RACE reads, yielding one entry per CDR3 protein. The sample lists 25,000 to 40,000 distinct CDR3 sequences; about 1.6% were seen once. Sequenced: PBMCs. Source of these receptors: a woman in her twenties or thirties with multiple sclerosis.

This clonotype was recorded at least ten times. J is TRBJ1-1 and V is TRBV10-2; D is possibly TRBD1 (5 bases). Trimming cost V 6 bases and J 1 base, with 12 bases left between them. The CDR3 covers 14 residues. Per the germline V gene, CDR1 is WSHSY and CDR2 is SAAADI. CDR3 amino acids: CASRGGWGNTEAFF. Written as DNA, the CDR3 is TGCGCCAGCAGGGGGGGATGGGGGAACACTGAAGCTTTCTTT.

This clonotype was counted many times. CDR3 residues: CASSGGGIQPQHF. The CDR3 DNA sequence: TGTGCCAGCAGCGGCGGGGGGATTCAGCCCCAGCATTTT. This chain uses TRBV12-3 or TRBV12-4 with TRBJ1-5; tentative D call: TRBD1 (5 bases). The CDR3 length is 13 residues. V lost 6 bases and J 6 bases, leaving 12 bases between the germline ends.

In its sample, this clonotype was seen many times. The J gene is TRBJ1-4, the V gene TRBV7-2, with D uncertain. The CDR3 totals 14 residues. CDR1 is SGHTA and CDR2 is FQGNSA in the germline V gene. V was shortened by 1 base and J by 4 bases, with 7 bases between the two germline ends. This CDR3 reads CASSLGVLNEKLFF. For the CDR3, the DNA is TGTGCCAGCAGCTTAGGGGTCCTTAATGAAAAACTGTTTTTT. Using reference TRBV7-2 and TRBJ1-4 for the parts outside the CDR3, the full variable domain is GAGVSQSPSNKVTEKGKDVELRCDPISGHTALYWYRQSLGQGLEFLIYFQGNSAPDKSGLPSDRFSAERTGGSVSTLTIQRTQQEDSAVYLCASSLGVLNEKLFFGSGTQLSVL.

In this sample, this clonotype turned up many times. V gene TRBV15 combines with J gene TRBJ2-3; D is undetermined. Trimming stripped 0 bases from V and 5 bases from J, with 6 bases between. Germline values: CDR1 LNHNV, CDR2 YYDKDF (reference sequence). This CDR3 contains 13 residues. The CDR3 reads CATSRDLKDTQYF. CDR3 DNA sequence: TGTGCCACCAGCAGAGATTTAAAAGATACGCAGTATTTT.

V usage is TRBV6-2 or TRBV6-3 and J usage is TRBJ2-7, with 7 bases that match TRBD2. The CDR3 length is 14 residues. Germline CDR1 is MNHEY and CDR2 is SVGEGT. V lost 6 bases to trimming and J lost 11 bases; unmatched junction nucleotides: 16. In nucleotides, the CDR3 is TGTGCCAGCAGCCTGACTAGCTCTTCGGGGGAGAAGTACTTC. Amino acid sequence: CASSLTSSSGEKYF.

This clonotype showed up many times. V usage is TRBV7-2 and J usage is TRBJ2-3, with 8 bases fitting TRBD2. This CDR3 has 17 amino acids. The ends lost 5 bases at V and 2 bases at J; junction bases unmatched: 12. CDR1 is SGHTA, CDR2 FQGNSA, per germline. The CDR3 DNA reads TGTGCCAGCAGCACACCCCAGGGCGGGGGGTTCACAGATACGCAGTATTTT. This gives the protein CASSTPQGGGFTDTQYF.

This clonotype was counted at least ten times. The chain joins TRBV20-1 to TRBJ1-4; TRBD1 matches at 9 bases. Germline loops: CDR1 DFQATT, CDR2 SNEGSKA (reference sequence). The CDR3 runs 13 residues. Germline trimming cut 5 bases from V and 8 bases from J; bases unmatched to any gene: 6. Written as DNA, the CDR3 is TGCAGTGCTTCCGGGACAGGGTACGAAAAACTGTTTTTT. Protein sequence: CSASGTGYEKLFF.

This clonotype was seen at least ten times. The chain uses TRBV20-1 and TRBJ2-5; 11 nucleotides match TRBD2. Germline assignment: CDR1 DFQATT and CDR2 SNEGSKA (reference sequence). The V gene end was trimmed by 5 bases and the J gene end by 7 bases; junction bases not matched to a gene: 9. CDR3 length equals 14 residues. CDR3 DNA sequence: TGCAGTGCTGGGCTACTAGCGGGGGCAGGGACCCAGTACTTC. Its protein is CSAGLLAGAGTQYF.

This clonotype was recorded many times. The V gene is TRBV20-1, the J gene TRBJ2-1, with D perhaps given as TRBD1 or TRBD2 (5 bases each). From germline, CDR1 is DFQATT and CDR2 SNEGSKA (reference sequence). The CDR3 has 14 residues. Trimming took 5 bases from V and 2 from J, leaving 13 bases between them. Here the CDR3 DNA reads TGCAGTGCTTCCGGGACCGTCACCTACAATGAGCAGTTCTTC. It specifies CSASGTVTYNEQFF.

This clonotype showed up many times. This CDR3 is missing its conserved last phenylalanine or tryptophan, likely due to a read error. The chain uses TRBV9 and TRBJ1-6; D gene unclear. Trimming shortened V by 3 bases and J by 11 bases, and 9 bases separated the two germline ends. Germline loops: CDR1 SGDLS, CDR2 YYNGEE. CDR3 length: 12 residues. CDR3 bases: TGTGCCAGCAGCGATCAACTCGCACCCCTCCACAAT. It encodes CASSDQLAPLHN.

This clonotype showed up many times. The genes are TRBV6-2 or TRBV6-3 and TRBJ1-2, with D unclear. The CDR3 loop spans 11 amino acids. Trimming shortened V by 6 bases and J by 8 bases, and 10 bases separated the two germline ends. The V gene's germline CDR1 is MNHEY and CDR2 SVGEGT. Here the CDR3 DNA reads TGTGCCAGCAGCGACGGCGGGGGCTACACCTTC. It yields the protein CASSDGGGYTF.

This clonotype was detected many times. The chain recombines TRBV5-4 with TRBJ2-7; no reliable D call. The V gene lost 5 bases and the J gene lost 6 bases, with 15 bases spanning the gap. This CDR3 contains 13 residues. Germline CDR1 and CDR2: SGHNT and YYREEE (reference sequence). The CDR3 bases are TGTGCCAGCAGGCAGCGCATATCCGGCGAGCAGTACTTC. It yields the protein CASRQRISGEQYF. Supplemented by reference TRBV5-4 and TRBJ2-7, the full variable domain reads ETGVTQSPTHLIKTRGQQVTLRCSSQSGHNTVSWYQQALGQGPQFIFQYYREEENGRGNFPPRFSGLQFPNYSSELNVNALELDDSALYLCASRQRISGEQYFGPGTRLTVT.

This clonotype was recorded at least ten times. This chain connects TRBV7-2 to TRBJ1-2; possible D gene TRBD1, 6 bases. CDR3 size: 15 residues. The germline CDR1 and CDR2 sequences are SGHTA and FQGNSA. Trimming left V 5 bases short and J 2 bases short, with 15 bases between. CDR3 DNA sequence: TGTGCCAGCAGCCCAGAAGGGGGGCCAAACTATGGCTACACCTTC. This gives the protein CASSPEGGPNYGYTF.

This clonotype was recorded at least ten times. This rearrangement joins TRBV12-3 or TRBV12-4 to TRBJ1-1; the D is unclear. This CDR3 is 16 amino acids long. V lost 5 bases, J lost 1 base, and 17 bases lay in between. CDR3 DNA: TGTGCCAGCAGTCCCACCCTCATGGCCAAGAACACTGAAGCTTTCTTT. The encoded protein is CASSPTLMAKNTEAFF.

This clonotype was seen many times. The J gene is TRBJ1-1, the V gene TRBV20-1; D is ambiguous. In germline, CDR1 is DFQATT, CDR2 SNEGSKA (reference sequence). The V and J ends lost 4 bases and 4 bases respectively, with 7 bases between them. This CDR3 has 11 residues. This CDR3 reads CSAKGGTEAFF. The CDR3 nucleotides read TGCAGTGCTAAAGGAGGCACTGAAGCTTTCTTT.

V is TRBV12-5 and J is TRBJ1-5; 9 bases match TRBD1. Germline V gene data show CDR1 as LGHNT and CDR2 as FRNRAP. Trimming removed 3 bases from V and 4 bases from J; junction bases left unmatched: 1. The CDR3 length is 14 residues. As DNA, the CDR3 is TGTGCTAGTGGTTTTGGACAGGGGAATCAGCCCCAGCATTTT. The encoded protein is CASGFGQGNQPQHF.

This clonotype has at least ten counts. This chain uses TRBV12-3 or TRBV12-4 with TRBJ2-7; no reliable D call. The CDR3 contains 14 residues. V lost 1 base, J lost 0 bases, and 7 bases lay in between. The CDR3 here is CASSLGAGSYEQYF. The CDR3, as DNA: TGTGCCAGCAGTTTAGGAGCAGGCTCCTACGAGCAGTACTTC.

The chain carries TRBV7-2 and TRBJ1-1; possible D gene TRBD1, 5 bases. This CDR3 contains 14 residues. Germline V gene sequence: CDR1 SGHTA, CDR2 FQGNSA. V was cut by 2 bases and J by 0 bases, with 7 bases left in between. In DNA form, the CDR3 reads TGTGCCAGCAGCTTACAGGGCGTGAACACTGAAGCTTTCTTT. It yields the protein CASSLQGVNTEAFF. Full variable domain (outside the CDR3, taken from reference TRBV7-2 and TRBJ1-1): GAGVSQSPSNKVTEKGKDVELRCDPISGHTALYWYRQSLGQGLEFLIYFQGNSAPDKSGLPSDRFSAERTGGSVSTLTIQRTQQEDSAVYLCASSLQGVNTEAFFGQGTRLTVV.

This clonotype occurred many times. The chain has TRBV9 and TRBJ1-3; no clear D. Trimming left V 7 bases short and J 1 base short, with 3 bases between. Germline V gene data show CDR1 as SGDLS and CDR2 as YYNGEE. This CDR3 spans 11 amino acids. Here the CDR3 reads CASRSGNTIYF. In DNA, the CDR3 is TGTGCCAGCCGTTCTGGAAACACCATATATTTT.

Many counts were recorded for this clonotype. V and J are TRBV12-3 or TRBV12-4 and TRBJ1-1; TRBD1 matches 7 bases. The junction had 5 bases not matched to a gene; V was cut back by 5 bases and J by 8 bases. The CDR3 contains 12 residues. CDR3 DNA: TGTGCCAGCAGTCCCGGGACAGTCGAAGCTTTCTTT. Translating gives CASSPGTVEAFF.

This clonotype was observed at least ten times. The genes are TRBV20-1 and TRBJ2-3; no clear D. The CDR3 is 12 residues long. Trimming cost V 3 bases and J 2 bases, with 6 bases left between them. CDR1 and CDR2 from the germline V gene are DFQATT and SNEGSKA (reference sequence). The CDR3 DNA follows: TGCAGTGCTAGGGGGAACACAGATACGCAGTATTTT. It encodes CSARGNTDTQYF.

This clonotype came up many times. The chain links TRBV7-9 to TRBJ2-7; possible D gene TRBD2, 5 bases. Germline V gene sequence: CDR1 SEHNR, CDR2 FQNEAQ (reference sequence). The CDR3 is 16 amino acids. Trimming left V 5 bases short and J 6 bases short, with 23 bases between. CDR3 in amino acids: CASSHPPGRSAGEQYF. In DNA, the CDR3 is TGTGCCAGCAGCCATCCGCCGGGTAGGTCGGCGGGCGAGCAGTACTTC.

The chain combines TRBV6-2 or TRBV6-3 with TRBJ2-3, with 14 bases fitting TRBD2. The CDR3 totals 19 residues. Germline CDR1 MNHEY, CDR2 SVGEGT. V was pared by 6 bases and J by 2 bases, with 13 bases of the junction left unmatched. The CDR3 DNA sequence: TGTGCCAGCAGCCCTCTACCGACTAGCGGGGGGGCCTACACAGATACGCAGTATTTT. It encodes CASSPLPTSGGAYTDTQYF.

This clonotype was seen repeatedly, ten times or more. The chain is built from TRBV7-9 and TRBJ1-2, with TRBD1 matching over 12 bases. Looked up from germline, CDR1 is SEHNR and CDR2 is FQNEAQ (reference sequence). V lost 5 bases, J lost 8 bases, and 6 bases stayed unmatched. The CDR3 spans 14 residues. CDR3 in amino acids: CASSAGQGAGGYTF. The CDR3 nucleotides read TGTGCCAGCAGCGCGGGACAGGGGGCTGGGGGCTACACCTTC.

This clonotype has a count of ten or more. The genes are TRBV5-1 and TRBJ2-1; the D is unclear. The CDR3 has 11 residues. The V end lost 1 base, the J end lost 9 bases, and 5 bases lay between the germline ends. The germline V gene encodes CDR1 SGHRS and CDR2 YFSETQ. CDR3 loop: CASSLITEQFF. CDR3 in DNA: TGCGCCAGCAGCTTGATCACTGAGCAGTTCTTC.